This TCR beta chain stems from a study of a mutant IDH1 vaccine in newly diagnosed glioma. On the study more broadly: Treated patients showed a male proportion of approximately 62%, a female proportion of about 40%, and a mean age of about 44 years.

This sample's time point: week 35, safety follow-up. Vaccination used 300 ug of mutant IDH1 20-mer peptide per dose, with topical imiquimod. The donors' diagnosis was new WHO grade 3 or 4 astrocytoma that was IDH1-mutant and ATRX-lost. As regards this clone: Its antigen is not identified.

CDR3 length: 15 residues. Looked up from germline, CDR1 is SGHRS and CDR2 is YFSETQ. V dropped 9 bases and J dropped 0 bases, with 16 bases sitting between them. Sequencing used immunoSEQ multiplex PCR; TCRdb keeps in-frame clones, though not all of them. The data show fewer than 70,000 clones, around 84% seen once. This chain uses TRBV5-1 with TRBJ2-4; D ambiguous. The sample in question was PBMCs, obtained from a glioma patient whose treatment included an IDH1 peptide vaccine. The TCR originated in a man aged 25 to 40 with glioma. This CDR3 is CATLDPSQAKNIQYF. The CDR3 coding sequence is TGCGCCACCCTAGACCCCTCCCAAGCCAAAAACATTCAGTACTTC.